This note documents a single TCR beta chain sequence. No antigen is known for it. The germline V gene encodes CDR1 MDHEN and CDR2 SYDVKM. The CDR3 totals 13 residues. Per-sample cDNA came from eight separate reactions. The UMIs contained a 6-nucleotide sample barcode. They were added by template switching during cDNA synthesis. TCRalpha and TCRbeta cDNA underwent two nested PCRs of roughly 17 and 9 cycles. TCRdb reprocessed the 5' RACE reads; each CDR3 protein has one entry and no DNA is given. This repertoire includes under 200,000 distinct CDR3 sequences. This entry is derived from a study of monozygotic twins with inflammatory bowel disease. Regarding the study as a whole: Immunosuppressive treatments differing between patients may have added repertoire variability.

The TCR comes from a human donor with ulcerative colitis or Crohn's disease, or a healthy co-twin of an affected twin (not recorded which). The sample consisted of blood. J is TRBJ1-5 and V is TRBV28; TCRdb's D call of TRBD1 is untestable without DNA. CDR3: CASIDRGGQPQHF.